This T cell receptor (beta chain) derives from a study of graft-versus-host responses after intestinal transplantation. Study context: The recipients all started with anti-thymocyte globulin induction and then took tacrolimus and steroids for 3 to 4 years. Study observations and caveats: Early declines in HvG clones that occurred post-transplant were associated with peak circulating GvH clone levels. Recipient marrow contained GvH clones, some of which appeared first in ileum or blood. Allografts carried high graft-versus-host to host-versus-graft clonal ratios in patients having graft-donor T cell macrochimerism.

Germline CDR1 is LGHNA and CDR2 is YSLEER. V lost 1 base and J 5 bases, leaving 5 bases between the germline ends. The CDR3 sequence is 12 residues long. About this clone itself: Its target is not known.

The method was immunoSEQ multiplex PCR; TCRdb's version includes in-frame clones alone and lacks a portion of them. The table lists fewer than 30,000 clones, around 94% of them singletons. The sample consisted of PBMCs, taken 30 days after intestinal transplant. The chain is built from TRBV4-3 and TRBJ1-1; the D is unclear. This clonotype was obtained from a human patient who received an intestinal transplant, so some T cells may come from the graft donor. CDR3 bases: TGCGCCAGCAGCCAAGTCGGTACTGAAGCTTTCTTT. Translation gives CASSQVGTEAFF.